This T cell receptor beta chain came from a study of shared clonotypes between healthy human individuals. In its sample, this clone was seen once. The table came from immunoSEQ multiplex PCR; TCRdb's copy has only in-frame clones and leaves some out. The sample carries about 1.4 million clones, approximately 97% recorded once. V trimming: 7 bases; J trimming: 8 bases; junction bases outside the gene matches: 6. The CDR3 covers 13 residues. CDR1 MNHNS and CDR2 SASEGT come from the germline V gene. The V and J genes are TRBV6-1 and TRBJ1-3; 9 bases match TRBD1. The source is a man aged 30-40 years in good health. Sequenced material: naive CD4+ T cells sorted from blood. Documented subset: CD45RA+ positively selected. This CDR3 reads CASTVDRGDTIYF. The CDR3 region has the DNA TGTGCCAGCACCGTGGACAGGGGCGACACCATATATTTT.